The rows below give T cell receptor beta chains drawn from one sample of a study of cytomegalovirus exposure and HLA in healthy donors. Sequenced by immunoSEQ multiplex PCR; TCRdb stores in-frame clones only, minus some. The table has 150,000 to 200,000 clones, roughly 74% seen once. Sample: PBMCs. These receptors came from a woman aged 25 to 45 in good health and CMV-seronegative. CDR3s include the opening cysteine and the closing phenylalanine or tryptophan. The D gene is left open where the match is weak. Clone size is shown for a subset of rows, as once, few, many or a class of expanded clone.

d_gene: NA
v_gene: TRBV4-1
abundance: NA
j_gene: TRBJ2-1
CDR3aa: CASSLQGLGNEQFF
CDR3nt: TGCGCCAGCAGCCTCCAGGGTTTGGGCAATGAGCAGTTCTTC

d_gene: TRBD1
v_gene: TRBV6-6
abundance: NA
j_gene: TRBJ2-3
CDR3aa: CASSYSTWTGEDTQYF
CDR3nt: TGTGCCAGCAGTTACTCGACTTGGACAGGGGAAGATACGCAGTATTTT

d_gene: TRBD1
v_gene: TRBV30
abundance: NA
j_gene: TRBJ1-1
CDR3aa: CAWSVLTGGRGTEAFF
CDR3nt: TGTGCCTGGAGTGTACTAACAGGGGGCAGGGGCACTGAAGCTTTCTTT

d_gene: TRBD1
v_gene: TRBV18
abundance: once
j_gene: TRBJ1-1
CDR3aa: CASSNRGGNTEAFF
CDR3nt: TGTGCCAGCTCAAACAGGGGGGGAAACACTGAAGCTTTCTTT

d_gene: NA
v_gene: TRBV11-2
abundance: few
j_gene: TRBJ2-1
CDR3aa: CASSPPPRGYNEQFF
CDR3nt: TGTGCCAGCAGCCCGCCGCCCAGGGGTTACAATGAGCAGTTCTTC

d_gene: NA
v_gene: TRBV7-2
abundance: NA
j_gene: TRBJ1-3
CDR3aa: CASSLSQGRSNTIYF
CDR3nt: TGTGCCAGCAGCTTAAGTCAGGGGCGATCAAACACCATATATTTT

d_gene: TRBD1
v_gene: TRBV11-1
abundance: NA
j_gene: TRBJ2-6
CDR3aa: CASSSGQGRPVGGANVLTF
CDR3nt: TGTGCCAGCAGCTCCGGACAGGGGAGGCCAGTGGGTGGGGCCAACGTCCTGACTTTC

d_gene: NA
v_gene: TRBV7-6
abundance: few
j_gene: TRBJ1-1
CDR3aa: CASSMTSYSEAFF
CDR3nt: TGTGCCAGCAGCATGACGTCGTACAGTGAAGCTTTCTTT

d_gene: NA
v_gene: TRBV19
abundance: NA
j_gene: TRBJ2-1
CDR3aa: CASSIGGGNEQFF
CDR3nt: TGTGCCAGTAGTATAGGAGGGGGCAATGAGCAGTTCTTC

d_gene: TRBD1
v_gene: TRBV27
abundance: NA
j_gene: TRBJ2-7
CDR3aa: CASSLGQFASYEQYF
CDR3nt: TGTGCCAGCAGTCTGGGACAGTTTGCCTCCTACGAGCAGTACTTC

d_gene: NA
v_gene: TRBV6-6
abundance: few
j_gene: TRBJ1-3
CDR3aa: CASSYWPKGNTIYF
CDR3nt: TGTGCCAGCAGTTATTGGCCCAAAGGAAACACCATATATTTT

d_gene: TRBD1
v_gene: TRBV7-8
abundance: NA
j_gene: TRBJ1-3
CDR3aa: CASSLGLRGPGNTIYF
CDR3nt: TGTGCCAGCAGCTTAGGGTTAAGGGGGCCGGGAAACACCATATATTTT

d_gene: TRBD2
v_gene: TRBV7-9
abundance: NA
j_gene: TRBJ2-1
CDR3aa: CASSFPTSGASYNEQFF
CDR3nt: TGTGCCAGCAGCTTCCCGACTAGCGGGGCCTCCTACAATGAGCAGTTCTTC

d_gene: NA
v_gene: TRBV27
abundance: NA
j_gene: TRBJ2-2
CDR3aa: CASSLGTNSGELFF
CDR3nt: TGTGCCAGCAGTTTAGGGACAAATTCCGGGGAGCTGTTTTTT

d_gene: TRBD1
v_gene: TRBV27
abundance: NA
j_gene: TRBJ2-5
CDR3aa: CASSPLGTGGGTQYF
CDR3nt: TGTGCCAGCAGTCCCCTAGGGACAGGAGGAGGGACCCAGTACTTC

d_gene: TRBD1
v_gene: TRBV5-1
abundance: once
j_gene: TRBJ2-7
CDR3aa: CASSLADRGHEQYF
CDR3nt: TGCGCCAGCAGCTTAGCGGACAGGGGGCACGAGCAGTACTTC

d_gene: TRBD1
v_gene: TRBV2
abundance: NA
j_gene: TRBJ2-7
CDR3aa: CASSDWGTGATYEQYF
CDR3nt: TGTGCCAGCAGTGACTGGGGGACAGGGGCGACTTACGAGCAGTACTTC